The entry below gives a single TCR beta chain sequence along with its context. Its antigen is unidentified. PCR involved 60 Vbeta and 13 Jbeta primers. The assay was immunoSEQ multiplex PCR, and TCRdb's table has in-frame clones only and misses some. The data contain about 180,000 clones, roughly 70% of them singletons. The entry originates in a study of cytomegalovirus exposure and HLA in healthy donors. Regarding the study as a whole: It was reported in a later analysis that an Asian-associated ancestry cluster showed fewer N-insertions than the approximately 690-donor mean. Earlier analysis yielded a pattern in which most TCR beta V segments were productive about 87% or about 30% of the time. The study found most TCR sequences rare, yet found some public TCRs in many donors. Testing in vitro showed a few CMV-associated chains specific for CMV antigens.

Sequencing input: PBMCs. This clonotype was obtained from a male donor in good health and CMV-seronegative.

The CDR3 nucleotides read TGCGCCAGCAGCTTGGCCCAACTAGCGGGAACAGATACGCAGTATTTT. This codes for CASSLAQLAGTDTQYF. The rearrangement links TRBV5-1 to TRBJ2-3; 10 bases fit TRBD2. The CDR3 consists of 16 residues. With V trimmed by 0 bases and J by 3 bases, 4 bases remained unmatched. Germline assignment: CDR1 SGHRS and CDR2 YFSETQ.